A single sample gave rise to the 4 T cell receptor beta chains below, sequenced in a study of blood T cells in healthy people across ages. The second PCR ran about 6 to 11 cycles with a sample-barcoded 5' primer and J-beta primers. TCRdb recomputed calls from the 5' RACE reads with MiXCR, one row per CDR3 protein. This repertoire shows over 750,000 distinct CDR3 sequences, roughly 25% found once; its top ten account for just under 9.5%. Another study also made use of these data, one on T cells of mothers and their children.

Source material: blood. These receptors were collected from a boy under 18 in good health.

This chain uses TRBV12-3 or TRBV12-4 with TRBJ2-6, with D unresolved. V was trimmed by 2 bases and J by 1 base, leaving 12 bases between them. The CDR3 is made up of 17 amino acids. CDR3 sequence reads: CASSLTGIGSGANVLTF. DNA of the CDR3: TGTGCCAGCAGTTTAACCGGTATCGGGTCTGGGGCCAACGTCCTGACTTTC.

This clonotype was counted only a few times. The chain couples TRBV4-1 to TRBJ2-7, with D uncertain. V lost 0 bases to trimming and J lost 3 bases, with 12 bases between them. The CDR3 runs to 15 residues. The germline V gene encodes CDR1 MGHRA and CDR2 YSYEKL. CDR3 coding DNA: TGCGCCAGCAGCCAAGATGGGGATAAGTTCTACGAGCAGTACTTC. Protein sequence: CASSQDGDKFYEQYF.

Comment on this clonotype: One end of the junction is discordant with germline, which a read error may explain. The CDR3 coding sequence is TGTAGTGCTAGGGGCCCATGGACTAGCGGGGCAGCAGATACGCAGTATTTT. Translated, it gives CSARGPWTSGAADTQYF. V and J are TRBV20-1 and TRBJ2-3, with 12 bases matching TRBD2. Per the germline V gene, CDR1 is DFQATT and CDR2 is SNEGSKA (reference sequence). The length of the CDR3 is 17 residues.

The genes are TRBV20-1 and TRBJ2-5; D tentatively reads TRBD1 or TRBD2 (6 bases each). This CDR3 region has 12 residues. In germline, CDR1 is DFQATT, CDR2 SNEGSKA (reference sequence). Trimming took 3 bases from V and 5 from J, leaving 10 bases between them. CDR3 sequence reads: CSASGGVETQYF. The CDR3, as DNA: TGCAGTGCTAGCGGGGGCGTGGAGACCCAGTACTTC.